These T cell receptor beta chains were read from a single sample in a study of Graves' ophthalmopathy and Graves' hyperthyroidism. TCRdb re-analysed the multiplex PCR reads in MiXCR, keeping a single row per CDR3 protein. Of a few hundred thousand distinct CDR3 sequences detected, 17% appear once; the ten largest clones hold 2.4%. Sequenced material: peripheral blood. Every receptor here comes from an adult woman with stable Graves' hyperthyroidism. Both conserved end residues are part of each CDR3. The D gene is left open where the match is weak. Size values are once, few and many counts, or a class for expanded clones, and some rows have none.

v_call: TRBV6-5
clone_size: many
j_call: TRBJ2-7
d_call: NA
cdr3_aa: CASSYSRQRLSYEQYF
cdr3_nt: TGTGCCAGCAGTTACTCCCGACAGCGCCTATCTTACGAGCAGTACTTC

v_call: TRBV6-1
clone_size: many
j_call: TRBJ2-4
d_call: TRBD1
cdr3_aa: CASSAGQGQDIQYF
cdr3_nt: TGTGCCAGCAGTGCTGGACAGGGGCAGGACATTCAGTACTTC

v_call: TRBV30
clone_size: many
j_call: TRBJ1-1
d_call: NA
cdr3_aa: CAWSVSGSGAFF
cdr3_nt: TGTGCCTGGAGTGTATCCGGGTCTGGAGCTTTCTTT

v_call: TRBV7-9
clone_size: once
j_call: TRBJ1-1
d_call: NA
cdr3_aa: CASSLDRDYTEAFF
cdr3_nt: TGTGCCAGCAGCTTAGACAGGGACTACACTGAAGCTTTCTTT

v_call: TRBV7-3
clone_size: NA
j_call: TRBJ2-7
d_call: NA
cdr3_aa: CASSLWNSYEQYF
cdr3_nt: TGTGCCAGCAGTTTATGGAACAGCTACGAGCAGTACTTC

v_call: TRBV28
clone_size: NA
j_call: TRBJ2-5
d_call: TRBD1
cdr3_aa: CASSPGQGTGETQYF
cdr3_nt: TGTGCCAGCAGTCCGGGACAGGGAACGGGGGAGACCCAGTACTTC

v_call: TRBV12-3/TRBV12-4
clone_size: NA
j_call: TRBJ1-4
d_call: TRBD1
cdr3_aa: CASSTGTAEKLFF
cdr3_nt: TGTGCCAGCAGTACAGGGACAGCTGAAAAACTGTTTTTT

v_call: TRBV11-1
clone_size: few
j_call: TRBJ1-1
d_call: NA
cdr3_aa: CASRPTYGQKGRGTEAFF
cdr3_nt: TGTGCCAGCAGACCAACCTACGGTCAGAAGGGTCGGGGCACTGAAGCTTTCTTT

v_call: TRBV3-1
clone_size: many
j_call: TRBJ2-7
d_call: TRBD2
cdr3_aa: CASSQRDYQSYEQYF
cdr3_nt: TGTGCCAGCAGCCAACGGGACTACCAATCCTACGAGCAGTACTTC

v_call: TRBV11-2
clone_size: few
j_call: TRBJ2-5
d_call: NA
cdr3_aa: CASSLGPGRETQYF
cdr3_nt: TGTGCCAGCAGCTTAGGGCCGGGACGGGAGACCCAGTACTTC

v_call: TRBV5-1
clone_size: few
j_call: TRBJ2-2
d_call: NA
cdr3_aa: CASSLDRSTGELFF
cdr3_nt: TGCGCCAGCAGCTTGGACAGGTCCACCGGGGAGCTGTTTTTT

v_call: TRBV20-1
clone_size: many
j_call: TRBJ2-4
d_call: TRBD1
cdr3_aa: CSATSTGENIQYF
cdr3_nt: TGCAGTGCTACATCGACAGGGGAGAACATTCAGTACTTC

v_call: TRBV12-3/TRBV12-4
clone_size: many
j_call: TRBJ2-7
d_call: NA
cdr3_aa: CASSESGGPMPYEQYF
cdr3_nt: TGTGCCAGCAGTGAATCTGGGGGACCTATGCCCTACGAGCAGTACTTC

v_call: TRBV6-1
clone_size: NA
j_call: TRBJ2-4
d_call: NA
cdr3_aa: CASSDRRRTKNIQYF
cdr3_nt: TGTGCCAGCAGTGACCGTAGGAGAACCAAAAACATTCAGTACTTC

v_call: TRBV2
clone_size: many
j_call: TRBJ1-1
d_call: NA
cdr3_aa: CASRADENTEAFF
cdr3_nt: TGTGCCAGCAGGGCAGACGAGAACACTGAAGCTTTCTTT

v_call: TRBV19
clone_size: many
j_call: TRBJ1-1
d_call: NA
cdr3_aa: CASSITARDGTEAFF
cdr3_nt: TGTGCCAGTAGTATAACGGCCAGGGACGGGACTGAAGCTTTCTTT

v_call: TRBV7-3
clone_size: NA
j_call: TRBJ2-2
d_call: NA
cdr3_aa: CASSTQGLPNTGELFF
cdr3_nt: TGTGCCAGCAGCACCCAGGGACTCCCGAACACCGGGGAGCTGTTTTTT

v_call: TRBV27
clone_size: many
j_call: TRBJ2-2
d_call: NA
cdr3_aa: CASCFGLNTGELFF
cdr3_nt: TGTGCCAGCTGTTTTGGGTTGAACACCGGGGAGCTGTTTTTT

v_call: TRBV4-1
clone_size: many
j_call: TRBJ1-2
d_call: NA
cdr3_aa: CASSIHRQENYGYTF
cdr3_nt: TGCGCCAGCAGCATCCACCGACAGGAAAACTATGGCTACACCTTC

v_call: TRBV12-3/TRBV12-4
clone_size: many
j_call: TRBJ2-5
d_call: NA
cdr3_aa: CASSGSQETQYF
cdr3_nt: TGTGCCAGCAGTGGGTCTCAGGAGACCCAGTACTTC

v_call: TRBV20-1
clone_size: many
j_call: TRBJ1-2
d_call: NA
cdr3_aa: CSASGAGVDYGYTF
cdr3_nt: TGCAGTGCCTCAGGCGCAGGGGTTGACTATGGCTACACCTTC

v_call: TRBV11-2
clone_size: NA
j_call: TRBJ2-6
d_call: TRBD1
cdr3_aa: CASSLRGDRGGSGANVLTF
cdr3_nt: TGTGCCAGCAGCTTACGAGGCGACAGGGGGGGCTCTGGGGCCAACGTCCTGACTTTC

v_call: TRBV12-3/TRBV12-4
clone_size: once
j_call: TRBJ2-1
d_call: TRBD1
cdr3_aa: CASKKQGTDEKFF
cdr3_nt: TGTGCCAGCAAAAAACAGGGGACGGATGAGAAGTTCTTC

v_call: TRBV28
clone_size: many
j_call: TRBJ2-7
d_call: TRBD1
cdr3_aa: CASSSTGGELGQYF
cdr3_nt: TGTGCCAGCAGCTCGACAGGGGGCGAACTCGGGCAGTACTTC

v_call: TRBV19
clone_size: many
j_call: TRBJ2-2
d_call: NA
cdr3_aa: CASTPIRVDVGELFF
cdr3_nt: TGTGCCAGTACCCCAATAAGGGTCGATGTCGGGGAGCTGTTTTTT

v_call: TRBV11-2
clone_size: many
j_call: TRBJ1-5
d_call: NA
cdr3_aa: CASSRDGNSNQPQHF
cdr3_nt: TGTGCCAGCAGCAGGGACGGAAATAGCAATCAGCCCCAGCATTTT

v_call: TRBV7-9
clone_size: NA
j_call: TRBJ1-6
d_call: NA
cdr3_aa: CASSYAWGSPLHF
cdr3_nt: TGTGCCAGCAGCTACGCTTGGGGTTCACCCCTCCACTTT

v_call: TRBV9
clone_size: many
j_call: TRBJ1-6
d_call: TRBD1
cdr3_aa: CASSATGDFYNSPLHF
cdr3_nt: TGTGCCAGCAGTGCCACAGGGGACTTCTATAATTCACCCCTCCACTTT

v_call: TRBV4-1
clone_size: many
j_call: TRBJ2-7
d_call: TRBD2
cdr3_aa: CASSPRASGSPEQYF
cdr3_nt: TGCGCCAGCAGCCCCCGAGCTAGCGGGAGTCCCGAGCAGTACTTC

v_call: TRBV28
clone_size: few
j_call: TRBJ1-1
d_call: NA
cdr3_aa: CASSLVGRGTEACF
cdr3_nt: NA

v_call: TRBV30
clone_size: many
j_call: TRBJ1-5
d_call: NA
cdr3_aa: CAWSGEGQPQHF
cdr3_nt: TGTGCCTGGAGTGGTGAGGGACAGCCCCAGCATTTT

v_call: TRBV28
clone_size: NA
j_call: TRBJ1-1
d_call: TRBD1
cdr3_aa: CASSLGGQGVTEAFF
cdr3_nt: TGTGCCAGCAGTTTGGGTGGACAGGGGGTCACTGAAGCTTTCTTT